One and the same sample provided the 7 T cell receptor beta chains below, sequenced in a study of cytomegalovirus exposure and HLA in healthy donors (dated by TCRdb to 2015 to 2018). Library construction relied on the immunoSEQ multiplex PCR assay. The multiplex PCR relied on a mix of 60 forward primers for TCR Vbeta segments and 13 reverse primers for TCR Jbeta segments. This immuneACCESS table, as held by TCRdb, lists in-frame sequences with V and J called but not all clones. Of the missing ones, under half trace to an unresolved V gene in checked studies; the others have no known cause. The sample includes just over 150,000 clones, with approximately 79% observed a single time. The top ten clonotypes cover around 0.97% of the sample. The sample was PBMCs. These receptors originate from a woman aged 45-60 years in good health and CMV-seropositive.

A single count supports this clone. The rearrangement joins TRBV5-1 to TRBJ2-7; 11 bases are shared with TRBD1. The V gene end was trimmed by 6 bases and the J gene end by 2 bases; junction bases not matched to a gene: 7. CDR3 size: 15 residues. Per germline, CDR1 SGHRS and CDR2 YFSETQ. The CDR3 bases are TGCGCCAGCACCAAGGACAGGGGGCCACCCTACGAGCAGTACTTC. It codes for CASTKDRGPPYEQYF. Full variable domain (rest looked up from reference TRBV5-1 and TRBJ2-7): KAGVTQTPRYLIKTRGQQVTLSCSPISGHRSVSWYQQTPGQGLQFLFEYFSETQRNKGNFPGRFSGRQFSNSRSEMNVSTLELGDSALYLCASTKDRGPPYEQYFGPGTRLTVT.

This chain's CDR3 is CAISASLAGSYNEQFF. The CDR3 region has the DNA TGTGCCATCAGTGCCTCGCTAGCGGGAAGTTACAATGAGCAGTTCTTC. This sequence joins TRBV10-3 and TRBJ2-1; 9 nucleotides line up with TRBD2. Germline CDR1 ENHRY, CDR2 SYGVKD. With V trimmed by 4 bases and J by 4 bases, 8 bases remained unmatched. The CDR3 is made up of 16 amino acids.

This CDR3 is CASSLADRVAGETQYF. The CDR3 nucleotides are TGCGCCAGCAGCTTGGCCGACAGGGTAGCGGGGGAGACCCAGTACTTC. This chain joins TRBV5-1 and TRBJ2-5, with a possible D match to TRBD2 (8 bases). The germline gives CDR1 SGHRS, CDR2 YFSETQ. Trimming left V 0 bases short and J 5 bases short, with 17 bases between. This CDR3 has 16 residues. Filled out from reference TRBV5-1 and TRBJ2-5, the complete variable domain reads KAGVTQTPRYLIKTRGQQVTLSCSPISGHRSVSWYQQTPGQGLQFLFEYFSETQRNKGNFPGRFSGRQFSNSRSEMNVSTLELGDSALYLCASSLADRVAGETQYFGPGTRLLVL.

This rearrangement joins TRBV10-3 to TRBJ1-5; D is unclear. The CDR3 extends over 16 amino acids. V was shortened by 2 bases and J by 0 bases, with 11 bases between the two germline ends. Germline V CDR1 and CDR2: ENHRY, SYGVKD. The CDR3 DNA sequence: TGTGCCATCAGTGAGCGGGAAGGGTCTAGCAATCAGCCCCAGCATTTT. This gives the protein CAISEREGSSNQPQHF.

The chain employs TRBV6-1 and TRBJ1-3; D not certain. The germline V gene encodes CDR1 MNHNS and CDR2 SASEGT. The V gene lost 8 bases and the J gene lost 4 bases, with 18 bases spanning the gap. CDR3 length: 15 amino acids. This CDR3 is CASLAPGFSGNTIYF. The CDR3 DNA is TGTGCCAGCCTGGCCCCCGGGTTCTCCGGAAACACCATATATTTT.

V gene TRBV28 combines with J gene TRBJ2-1; tentatively, D is TRBD1 (6 bases). This CDR3 has 14 amino acids. Germline CDR1 is MDHEN and CDR2 is SYDVKM. V lost 6 bases to trimming and J lost 6 bases, with 15 bases between them. CDR3 coding DNA: TGTGCCAGCAGAAGAGGGGGACCACTCAATGAGCAGTTCTTC. It specifies CASRRGGPLNEQFF.

This chain links TRBV6-6 with TRBJ2-5; a weak D match, TRBD1 (6 bases). The end of the DNA fits TRBJ2-7 better, so the J call may be wrong. The CDR3 is 13 residues long. Germline CDR1 and CDR2: MNHNY and SVGAGI (reference sequence). The CDR3 region has the DNA TGTGCCAGCTCACGACAGGACTCCTACGAGCAGTACTTC. It is translated as CASSRQDSYEQYF.